The rows below give T cell receptor beta chains drawn from one sample of a study of blood T cells in healthy people across ages. TCRdb re-called the 5' RACE reads with MiXCR, one entry per CDR3 protein. The sample yields some 1.5 million distinct CDR3 sequences, roughly 27% seen once. Sequenced input: blood. The source of these receptors is a young woman in good health. Each CDR3 is given with its conserved first and last residue. A D gene is named only where the DNA matches it firmly. Clone size appears in some rows only: once, few, many, or a class for an expanded clone.

D gene	V gene	clone size	J gene	CDR3 DNA	CDR3 protein
NA	TRBV20-1	few	TRBJ1-2	TGCAGTGCTAGAGATTTAGGTGGGGGCCTTAACTATGGCTACACCTTC	CSARDLGGGLNYGYTF
NA	TRBV28	many	TRBJ2-7	TGTGCCAGCAGTGATCCATTATACGAGCAGTACTTC	CASSDPLYEQYF
NA	TRBV7-9	once	TRBJ1-2	TGTGCCAGCAACTCGGACGGGGACTATGGCTACACCTTC	CASNSDGDYGYTF
TRBD1	TRBV2	few	TRBJ1-2	TGTGCCACATACAGGGGAAGGGACTATGGCTACACCTTC	CATYRGRDYGYTF
NA	TRBV20-1	few	TRBJ2-1	TGCAGTGCTATCACAGGGGGGGCCTACAATGAGCAGTTCTTC	CSAITGGAYNEQFF
NA	TRBV19	NA	TRBJ2-2	TGTGCCAGTAGTGTGGCCCTCGGGTTATCGACCGGGGAGCTGTTTTTT	CASSVALGLSTGELFF
NA	TRBV20-1	NA	TRBJ1-1	TGCAGTGCTAGGAAAGACGGTTACACTGAAGCTTTCTTT	CSARKDGYTEAFF
NA	TRBV12-3/TRBV12-4	NA	TRBJ2-4	TGTGCCAGCAGTTTTCGGGGGAACAATGAGCAGTACTTC	CASSFRGNNEQYF
TRBD2	TRBV9	NA	TRBJ2-1	TGTGCCAGCAGCGTAGATAGCGGGGGGAACAATGAGCAGTTCTTC	CASSVDSGGNNEQFF
NA	TRBV28	NA	TRBJ2-3	TGTGCCGCACGGACTGCAGCTCGCACAGATACGCAGTATTTT	CAARTAARTDTQYF
NA	TRBV12-3/TRBV12-4	many	TRBJ2-7	TGTGCCAGCAGTTTAAACCCGCCAGGCTACGAGCAGTACTTC	CASSLNPPGYEQYF
TRBD1	TRBV12-3/TRBV12-4	NA	TRBJ2-1	TGTGCCAGCAGGCCGACAGGGTATGACCATGAGCAGTTCTTC	CASRPTGYDHEQFF
NA	TRBV6-2/TRBV6-3	few	TRBJ1-1	TGTGCCACACAGCTTCTGAACACTGAAGCTTTCTTT	CATQLLNTEAFF
TRBD2	TRBV28	NA	TRBJ2-5	TGTGCCACCGTTAGCGGGGGCCTAGGACTCCAAGAGACCCAGTACTTC	CATVSGGLGLQETQYF
NA	TRBV12-3/TRBV12-4	NA	TRBJ1-1	TGTGCCAGCAGCAAAACAGGTCTCGGTGAAGCTTTCTTT	CASSKTGLGEAFF
NA	TRBV5-6	many	TRBJ2-7	TGTGCCAGCAGCCAGGGGTCTCGCAACGAGCAGTACTTC	CASSQGSRNEQYF
TRBD1	TRBV5-1	NA	TRBJ2-3	TGCGCCAGCAGCTTGGGGGTACAGGGGATAGATACGCAGTATTTT	CASSLGVQGIDTQYF
NA	TRBV7-2	NA	TRBJ2-6	TGTGCCAGCAGCCTAATGGGAGGGGCCAACGTCCTGACTTTC	CASSLMGGANVLTF
NA	TRBV7-2	NA	TRBJ1-2	TGTGCCAGCAGTCCCACTGGTTCATTTAACTATGGCTACACCTTC	CASSPTGSFNYGYTF
NA	TRBV12-3/TRBV12-4	NA	TRBJ2-1	TGTGCCAGCAGTTACTATAGGGGGAGCAATGAGCAGTTCTTC	CASSYYRGSNEQFF
NA	TRBV28	few	TRBJ2-7	TGTGTCAGCAGCTCCCCCCGAAAACTGGCTTCCTACGAGCAGTACTTC	CVSSSPRKLASYEQYF
NA	TRBV20-1	many	TRBJ2-7	TGCAGTGCTAGAGGACAGTTTCCCTCCTACGAGCAGTACTTC	CSARGQFPSYEQYF
TRBD2	TRBV6-1	NA	TRBJ2-7	TGTGCCAGCAGCGAACTAGCGTCGGCGTCCTACGAGCAGTACTTC	CASSELASASYEQYF
TRBD2	TRBV12-3/TRBV12-4	few	TRBJ2-5	TGTGCCAGCAGCTTCGGGACTAGCGGTGAGACCCAGTACTTC	CASSFGTSGETQYF
NA	TRBV7-2	many	TRBJ2-2	TGTGCCAGCAGCTTAGTTTTGAGCGGGGAGCTGTTTTTT	CASSLVLSGELFF
TRBD2	TRBV20-1	once	TRBJ2-1	TGCGGTGCTATCAGGACTAGCGGGGGGGCGGTCAATGAGCAGTTCTTC	CGAIRTSGGAVNEQFF
NA	TRBV6-5	many	TRBJ2-3	TGTGCCAGCAGGGAGGTTACTAGCACAGATACGCAGTATTTT	CASREVTSTDTQYF
TRBD1	TRBV20-1	many	TRBJ2-5	TGCAGTGCCCAGGTCGGGACAGTGATACAAGAGACCCAGTACTTC	CSAQVGTVIQETQYF
NA	TRBV7-9	NA	TRBJ2-1	TGTGCCAGCAATTTCGGAAGGGGTGAGCAGTTCTTC	CASNFGRGEQFF
NA	TRBV5-5	NA	TRBJ1-2	TGTGCCAGCTGCTTGGCTGCCGGGGTCGGCTACACCTTC	CASCLAAGVGYTF
NA	TRBV28	NA	TRBJ2-1	TGTGCCAGCAGCAAAGATCATGAGCAGTTCTTC	CASSKDHEQFF
NA	TRBV20-1	NA	TRBJ2-3	TGCAGTGCTACACTAGCTAGCACAGATACGCAGTATTTT	CSATLASTDTQYF
TRBD2	TRBV9	few	TRBJ2-7	TGTGCCAGCGGGTCGGGCGGGAGGCCTCGCTACGAGCAGTACTTC	CASGSGGRPRYEQYF
TRBD1	TRBV5-1	few	TRBJ1-2	TGCGCCAGCACCCAATCCGGGACAGGGAACTATGGCTACACCTTC	CASTQSGTGNYGYTF
NA	TRBV5-1	NA	TRBJ1-6	TGCGCCAGCAGCTCCTGGGGGGAAGCCCTCCACTTT	CASSSWGEALHF
TRBD2	TRBV5-1	NA	TRBJ2-3	TGCGCCAGCAGCTTGTTTAGCGGGGGGCCCACAGATACGCAGTATTTT	CASSLFSGGPTDTQYF
NA	TRBV6-1	NA	TRBJ1-3	TGTGCCAGCGGGGACTCTGGAAACACCATATATTTT	CASGDSGNTIYF
TRBD2	TRBV19	NA	TRBJ2-7	TGTGCCAGTAGCCCGGGACTAGCGGGTCCTAGGCCCTACGAGCAGTACTTC	CASSPGLAGPRPYEQYF
TRBD2	TRBV10-1	few	TRBJ2-1	TGCGCCAGCAGTTTATCAGCGGGGAACAATGAGCAGTTCTTC	CASSLSAGNNEQFF
NA	TRBV4-3	few	TRBJ1-2	TGCGCCAGCAGCCAAGAACACGGCAGATCAACTGCAAACTATGGCTACACCTTC	CASSQEHGRSTANYGYTF
NA	TRBV10-1	once	TRBJ2-2	TGCGCCAGCAGTGACATTAGGATACCCGGGGAGCTGTTTTTT	CASSDIRIPGELFF
NA	TRBV6-5	NA	TRBJ2-1	TGTGCCAGCAGCCCTATCCCCTACAATGAGCAGTTCTTC	CASSPIPYNEQFF
NA	TRBV7-2	few	TRBJ1-5	TGTGCCAGCAGCTTGCGGACGGGTGGACTTCAGCCCCAGCATTTT	CASSLRTGGLQPQHF
NA	TRBV7-9	NA	TRBJ1-1	TGTGCCAGCAGCTTAGCGTCAGGGGAGACTGAAGCTTTCTTT	CASSLASGETEAFF
TRBD2	TRBV7-2	few	TRBJ2-1	TGTGCCAGCAGTTTAATAGCGGGGAGCTCCTACAATGAGCAGTTCTTC	CASSLIAGSSYNEQFF
TRBD2	TRBV10-3	many	TRBJ2-1	TGTGCCATCAGTGAGTTCCTAGCGGTTAACAATGAGCAGTTCTTC	CAISEFLAVNNEQFF
TRBD2	TRBV20-1	many	TRBJ2-3	TGCGGCTCGACTAGCGGGGGGGCGGAAGATACGCAGTATTTT	CGSTSGGAEDTQYF
NA	TRBV7-2	NA	TRBJ2-4	TGTGCCAGCAGCCAGACGTCTCTTGGCGGACAAAACATTCAGTACTTC	CASSQTSLGGQNIQYF
TRBD2	TRBV5-1	many	TRBJ2-5	TGCGCCAGCAGCTTGCTAGCGGGGGAGACCCAGTACTTC	CASSLLAGETQYF
TRBD2	TRBV20-1	NA	TRBJ2-3	TGCAGTCCCGGGACTAGCGGGGGCTCTAGCACAGATACGCAGTATTTT	CSPGTSGGSSTDTQYF
NA	TRBV6-2/TRBV6-3	few	TRBJ2-3	TGTGCCAGCAGTTATAAGCGCATTCGGGATACGCAGTATTTT	CASSYKRIRDTQYF
NA	TRBV3-1	NA	TRBJ2-5	TGTGCCAGCAGCCAAGAAAGGGAGGAGACCCAGTACTTC	CASSQEREETQYF
NA	TRBV20-1	few	TRBJ2-2	TGCAGTGCTGATTTGGGGCGGGCAAACACCGGGGAGCTGTTTTTT	CSADLGRANTGELFF
NA	TRBV5-1	NA	TRBJ2-3	TGCGCCAGCAGGAAGGATAATCCCGCAGATACGCAGTATTTT	CASRKDNPADTQYF
TRBD2	TRBV20-1	NA	TRBJ2-1	TGCAGTGCTAACCTACTAGCGGGGGTCCACAATGAGCAGTTCTTC	CSANLLAGVHNEQFF
TRBD2	TRBV11-2	many	TRBJ2-4	TGTGCCAGCAGCGCCCTAGCGGGAGGGAACATTCAGTACTTC	CASSALAGGNIQYF
NA	TRBV28	few	TRBJ2-3	TGTGCCAGCAATACAGGGTCCACAGATACGCAGTATTTT	CASNTGSTDTQYF
NA	TRBV24-1	NA	TRBJ2-1	TGTGCCACCAGTGAGGGCGGCTCCTACAATGGGCAGTTCTTC	CATSEGGSYNGQFF